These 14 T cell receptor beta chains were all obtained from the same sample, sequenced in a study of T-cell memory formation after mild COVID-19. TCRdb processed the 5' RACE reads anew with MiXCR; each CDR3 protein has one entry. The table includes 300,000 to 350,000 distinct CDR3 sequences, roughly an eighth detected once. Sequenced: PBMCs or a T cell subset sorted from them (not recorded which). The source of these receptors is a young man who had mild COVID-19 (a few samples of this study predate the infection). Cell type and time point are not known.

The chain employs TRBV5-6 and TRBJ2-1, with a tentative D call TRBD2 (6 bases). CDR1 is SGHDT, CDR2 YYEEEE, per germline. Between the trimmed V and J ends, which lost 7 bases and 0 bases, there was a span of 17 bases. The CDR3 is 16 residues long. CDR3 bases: TGTGCCAGCTTCCCCCGGGCGGGGAGCTCCTACAATGAGCAGTTCTTC. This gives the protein CASFPRAGSSYNEQFF.

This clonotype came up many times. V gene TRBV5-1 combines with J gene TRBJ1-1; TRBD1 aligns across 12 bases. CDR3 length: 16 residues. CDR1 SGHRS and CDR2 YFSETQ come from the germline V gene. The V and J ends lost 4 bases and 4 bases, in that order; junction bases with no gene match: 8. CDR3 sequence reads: CASSPGTGGRGTEAFF. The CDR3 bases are TGCGCCAGCAGCCCCGGGACAGGGGGCCGAGGCACTGAAGCTTTCTTT.

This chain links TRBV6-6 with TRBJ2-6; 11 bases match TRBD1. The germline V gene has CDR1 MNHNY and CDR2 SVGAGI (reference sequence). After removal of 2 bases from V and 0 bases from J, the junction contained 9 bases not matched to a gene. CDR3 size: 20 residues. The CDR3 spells CASSYTAGTGGFSGANVLTF. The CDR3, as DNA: TGTGCCAGCAGTTACACTGCAGGGACAGGGGGTTTCTCTGGGGCCAACGTCCTGACTTTC.

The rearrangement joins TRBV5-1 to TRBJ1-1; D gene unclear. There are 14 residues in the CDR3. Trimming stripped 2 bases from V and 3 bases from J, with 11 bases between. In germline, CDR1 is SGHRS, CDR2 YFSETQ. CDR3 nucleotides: TGCGCCAGCAGCTTTGGCACGACGTACACTGAAGCTTTCTTT. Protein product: CASSFGTTYTEAFF.

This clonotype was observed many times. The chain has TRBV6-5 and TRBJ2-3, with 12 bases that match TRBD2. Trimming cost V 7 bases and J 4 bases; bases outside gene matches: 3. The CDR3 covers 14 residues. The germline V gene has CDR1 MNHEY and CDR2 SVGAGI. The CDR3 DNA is TGTGCCAGCACCGCTAGCGGGGGGGCAGATACGCAGTATTTT. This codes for CASTASGGADTQYF.

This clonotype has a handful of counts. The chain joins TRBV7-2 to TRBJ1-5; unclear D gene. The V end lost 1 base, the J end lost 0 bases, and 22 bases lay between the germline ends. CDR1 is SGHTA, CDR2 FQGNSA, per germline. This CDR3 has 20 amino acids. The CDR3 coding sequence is TGTGCCAGCAGCTTAGTCGGTGGGGTGGGTCTCGTTTATAGCAATCAGCCCCAGCATTTT. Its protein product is CASSLVGGVGLVYSNQPQHF.

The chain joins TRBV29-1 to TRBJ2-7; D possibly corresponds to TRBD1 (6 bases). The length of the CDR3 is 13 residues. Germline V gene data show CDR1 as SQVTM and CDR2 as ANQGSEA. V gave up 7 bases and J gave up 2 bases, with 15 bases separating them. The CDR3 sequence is CSAEWDKPYEQYF. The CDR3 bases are TGCAGCGCCGAATGGGACAAACCCTACGAGCAGTACTTC.

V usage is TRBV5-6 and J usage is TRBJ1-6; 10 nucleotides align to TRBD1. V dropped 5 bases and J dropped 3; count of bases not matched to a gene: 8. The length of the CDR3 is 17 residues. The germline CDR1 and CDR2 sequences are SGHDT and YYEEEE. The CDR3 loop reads CASSFPGQGFYNSPLHF. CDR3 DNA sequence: TGTGCCAGCAGTTTTCCGGGACAGGGGTTCTATAATTCACCCCTCCACTTT.

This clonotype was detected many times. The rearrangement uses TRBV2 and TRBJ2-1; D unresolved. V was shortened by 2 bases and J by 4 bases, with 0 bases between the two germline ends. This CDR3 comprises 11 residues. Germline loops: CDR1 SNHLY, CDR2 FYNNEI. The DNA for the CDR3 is TGTGCCAGCAGTGAATACAATGAGCAGTTCTTC. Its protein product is CASSEYNEQFF. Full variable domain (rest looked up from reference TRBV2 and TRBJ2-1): EPEVTQTPSHQVTQMGQEVILRCVPISNHLYFYWYRQILGQKVEFLVSFYNNEISEKSEIFDDQFSVERPDGSNFTLKIRSTKLEDSAMYFCASSEYNEQFFGPGTRLTVL.

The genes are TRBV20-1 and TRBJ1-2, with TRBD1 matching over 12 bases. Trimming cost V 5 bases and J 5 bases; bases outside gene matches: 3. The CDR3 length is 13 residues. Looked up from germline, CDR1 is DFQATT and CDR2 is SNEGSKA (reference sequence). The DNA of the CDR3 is TGCAGTGCTGGGACAGGGGGCAAGTATGGCTACACCTTC. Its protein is CSAGTGGKYGYTF.

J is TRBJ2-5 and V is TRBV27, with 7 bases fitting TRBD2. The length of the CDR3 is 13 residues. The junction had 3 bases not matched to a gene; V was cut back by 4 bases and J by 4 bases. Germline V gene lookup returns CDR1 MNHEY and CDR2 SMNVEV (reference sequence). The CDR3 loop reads CASSSRTRETQYF. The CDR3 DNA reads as TGTGCCAGCAGTTCCAGGACTAGAGAGACCCAGTACTTC.

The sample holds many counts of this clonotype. The CDR3 DNA sequence: TGCGCCAGCAGCCAAGAGGGGGGCCTGGAGACCCAGTACTTC. Its protein product is CASSQEGGLETQYF. The rearrangement joins TRBV4-1 to TRBJ2-5; D is perhaps TRBD1 or TRBD2 (6 bases each). Germline V gene lookup returns CDR1 MGHRA and CDR2 YSYEKL. The V end was cut by 0 bases, the J end by 5 bases, with 10 bases between. The CDR3 is made up of 14 amino acids.

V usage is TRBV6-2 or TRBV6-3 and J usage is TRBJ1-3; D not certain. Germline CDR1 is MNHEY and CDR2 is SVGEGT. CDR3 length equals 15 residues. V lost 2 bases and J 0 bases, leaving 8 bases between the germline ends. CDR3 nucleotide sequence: TGTGCCAGCAGTTACCAAGAGGACTCTGGAAACACCATATATTTT. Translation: CASSYQEDSGNTIYF.

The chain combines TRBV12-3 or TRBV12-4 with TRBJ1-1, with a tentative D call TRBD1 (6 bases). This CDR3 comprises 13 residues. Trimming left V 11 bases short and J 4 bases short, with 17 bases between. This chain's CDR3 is CASRWGRITEAFF. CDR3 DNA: TGTGCCTCAAGATGGGGGCGAATCACTGAAGCTTTCTTT.